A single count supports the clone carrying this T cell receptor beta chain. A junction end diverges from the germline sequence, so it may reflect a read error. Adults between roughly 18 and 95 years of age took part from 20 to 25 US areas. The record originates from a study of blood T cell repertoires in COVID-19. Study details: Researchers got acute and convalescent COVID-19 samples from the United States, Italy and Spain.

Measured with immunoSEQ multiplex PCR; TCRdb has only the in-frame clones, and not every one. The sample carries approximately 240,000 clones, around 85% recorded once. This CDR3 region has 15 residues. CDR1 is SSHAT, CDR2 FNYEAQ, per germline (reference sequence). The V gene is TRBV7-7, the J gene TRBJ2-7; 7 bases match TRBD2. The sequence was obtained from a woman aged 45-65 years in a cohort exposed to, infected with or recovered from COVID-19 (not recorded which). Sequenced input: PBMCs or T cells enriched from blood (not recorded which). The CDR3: CASSEGRGEYYEQYF. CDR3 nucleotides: TGTGCTAGCAGCGAGGGGAGGGGCGAATATTACGAGCAGTACTTC.